The 9 T cell receptor beta chains below come from one sample, sequenced in a study of cytomegalovirus exposure and HLA in healthy donors. PCR was performed using 60 Vbeta and 13 Jbeta primers. The method was immunoSEQ multiplex PCR; TCRdb's version includes in-frame clones alone and lacks a portion of them. The data show under 150,000 clones, 70% to 85% seen once. Material: PBMCs. Receptor source: a male donor in good health and CMV-seronegative.

The chain joins TRBV28 to TRBJ1-1; 7 nucleotides align to TRBD1. The J segment lost 12 bases and the V segment lost 4 bases, leaving 17 bases of the junction unmatched. The CDR3 sequence is 15 residues long. Germline loops: CDR1 MDHEN, CDR2 SYDVKM. CDR3 in amino acids: CASSSPHNQGGGTFF. In nucleotides, the CDR3 is TGTGCCAGCAGTTCCCCTCATAATCAGGGGGGTGGTACTTTCTTT.

The rearrangement uses TRBV6-5 and TRBJ1-1; 7 bases fit TRBD1. This CDR3 is built from 15 residues. V dropped 2 bases and J dropped 1; count of bases not matched to a gene: 4. In germline, CDR1 is MNHEY, CDR2 SVGAGI. Here the CDR3 reads CASSYTGVGNTEAFF. CDR3 bases: TGTGCCAGCAGTTACACAGGGGTCGGGAACACTGAAGCTTTCTTT.

The chain employs TRBV10-3 and TRBJ2-7, with 13 bases identical to TRBD2. The V gene end was trimmed by 2 bases and the J gene end by 4 bases; junction bases not matched to a gene: 8. The CDR3 has 17 amino acids. From germline, CDR1 is ENHRY and CDR2 SYGVKD. CDR3: CAISESGLAGVEYEQYF. The CDR3 DNA reads TGTGCCATCAGTGAGAGCGGACTAGCGGGGGTTGAATACGAGCAGTACTTC.

The V call is TRBV7-2, the J call TRBJ2-7; D is possibly TRBD1 (6 bases). The CDR3 spans 16 residues. The V gene's germline CDR1 is SGHTA and CDR2 FQGNSA. The V end was cut by 5 bases, the J end by 0 bases, with 17 bases between. CDR3 nucleotide sequence: TGTGCCAGCAGCCTACCCAGACAGGCGATCTCCTACGAGCAGTACTTC. Encoded protein: CASSLPRQAISYEQYF.

The genes are TRBV5-1 and TRBJ2-5; the D is unclear. In germline, CDR1 is SGHRS, CDR2 YFSETQ. The CDR3 runs to 13 residues. V shed 1 base and J shed 5 bases, with 9 bases lying between them. CDR3 protein: CASSLTTQETQYF. CDR3 bases: TGCGCCAGCAGCTTGACTACCCAGGAGACCCAGTACTTC.

This clone has only a few counts. V is TRBV4-1 and J is TRBJ1-1; no reliable D call. This CDR3 is built from 14 residues. V was shortened by 0 bases and J by 0 bases, with 5 bases between the two germline ends. Germline V CDR1 and CDR2: MGHRA, YSYEKL. The CDR3, as DNA: TGCGCCAGCAGCCAAGAGGCCGTGAACACTGAAGCTTTCTTT. It yields the protein CASSQEAVNTEAFF.

The V and J genes are TRBV6-6 and TRBJ2-1; tentatively, D is TRBD2 (6 bases). Trimming cost V 5 bases and J 10 bases, with 12 bases left between them. CDR1 and CDR2 (germline): MNHNY, SVGAGI (reference sequence). The CDR3 is 12 residues long. The chain's CDR3 is CASSPTRLEQFF. The DNA for the CDR3 is TGTGCCAGCAGTCCGACTAGGCTGGAGCAGTTCTTC.

The chain uses TRBV27 and TRBJ2-2, with 11 bases aligning to TRBD2. The V segment lost 8 bases and the J segment 7 bases; nucleotides outside the gene matches: 12. There are 16 residues in the CDR3. Germline V gene lookup returns CDR1 MNHEY and CDR2 SMNVEV (reference sequence). The chain's CDR3 is CASVGLAGGQGGELFF. CDR3 sequence (DNA): TGTGCCAGCGTCGGGCTAGCGGGAGGTCAAGGCGGGGAGCTGTTTTTT.

The rearrangement joins TRBV5-1 to TRBJ1-1, with 8 bases that match TRBD1. Trimming removed 1 base from V and 4 bases from J; junction bases left unmatched: 9. The CDR3 covers 16 residues. The germline V gene has CDR1 SGHRS and CDR2 YFSETQ. CDR3 in amino acids: CASSLPGQGEATEAFF. CDR3 sequence (DNA): TGCGCCAGCAGCTTGCCCGGACAGGGAGAGGCCACTGAAGCTTTCTTT.